This entry lists 19 T cell receptor beta chains sequenced from one sample in a study of long-term antiretroviral therapy in people with HIV. Survey-level resolution applied to immunoSEQ assay v3.0. TCRdb's copy holds only in-frame clones and misses some; the assay was immunoSEQ multiplex PCR. The sample contains 25,000 to 35,000 clones, roughly 96% of which appear only once. The sample in question was unsorted PBMCs, obtained 6.5 to 6.9 years after starting antiretroviral therapy. Source of these receptors: a man younger than 40 with HIV.

The V and J genes are TRBV6-5 and TRBJ2-7; either TRBD1 or TRBD2 may fit D (5 bases each). V lost 6 bases and J 4 bases, leaving 13 bases between the germline ends. The CDR3 is 13 amino acids. The germline V gene has CDR1 MNHEY and CDR2 SVGAGI. The CDR3 nucleotides are TGTGCCAGCAGCGCCGGGACGGATTACGAGCAGTACTTC. Encoded protein: CASSAGTDYEQYF.

The rearrangement joins TRBV6-6 to TRBJ1-2; D gene uncertain. This CDR3 region has 13 residues. The V end lost 0 bases, the J end lost 4 bases, and 6 bases lay between the germline ends. Germline V gene lookup returns CDR1 MNHNY and CDR2 SVGAGI (reference sequence). The CDR3 DNA follows: TGTGCCAGCAGTTACTCAAGGCTCTATGGCTACACCTTC. This sequence encodes CASSYSRLYGYTF.

The chain carries TRBV5-1 and TRBJ1-2; 8 nucleotides match TRBD1. This CDR3 is 14 amino acids long. J was trimmed by 5 bases and V by 4 bases; bases with no gene match: 7. Germline values: CDR1 SGHRS, CDR2 YFSETQ. CDR3 amino acids: CASSPGQGRYGYTF. The CDR3 DNA is TGCGCCAGCAGCCCAGGACAGGGCCGGTATGGCTACACCTTC.

The chain couples TRBV10-3 to TRBJ2-7; 7 bases fit TRBD2. The germline V gene has CDR1 ENHRY and CDR2 SYGVKD. V lost 6 bases to trimming and J lost 4 bases; unmatched junction nucleotides: 6. The CDR3 sequence is 13 residues long. CDR3 DNA sequence: TGTGCCATCAGGGAAGCGGGAAGATACGAGCAGTACTTC. Amino acid sequence: CAIREAGRYEQYF.

V usage is TRBV11-2 and J usage is TRBJ2-5, with 7 nucleotides matching TRBD2. J gave up 5 bases and V 3 bases, and 9 bases lay outside the gene matches. Per germline, CDR1 SGHAT and CDR2 FQNNGV. The CDR3 totals 15 residues. The CDR3 spells CASSFGLEVLETQYF. CDR3 nucleotides: TGTGCCAGCAGCTTCGGACTAGAAGTTCTGGAGACCCAGTACTTC.

The CDR3 reads CASSRGYTKSALPYEQYF. The CDR3 DNA sequence: TGCGCCAGCAGCCGCGGCTACACTAAATCCGCCCTTCCCTACGAGCAGTACTTC. The rearrangement joins TRBV4-3 to TRBJ2-7; D gene unclear. The V end was cut by 4 bases, the J end by 2 bases, with 24 bases between. Germline V gene data show CDR1 as LGHNA and CDR2 as YSLEER. This CDR3 has 18 amino acids.

This chain connects TRBV7-2 to TRBJ2-1, with TRBD2 matching 9 bases. With V trimmed by 5 bases and J by 6 bases, 14 bases remained unmatched. Germline V gene lookup returns CDR1 SGHTA and CDR2 FQGNSA. The CDR3 consists of 17 residues. CDR3 residues: CASSLLREGRFPNEQFF. DNA for the CDR3: TGTGCCAGCAGCCTCCTGCGGGAGGGCCGTTTTCCCAATGAGCAGTTCTTC.

This sequence joins TRBV2 and TRBJ1-4; D remains ambiguous. Per germline, CDR1 SNHLY and CDR2 FYNNEI. The CDR3 has 15 residues. V was clipped by 8 bases and J by 0 bases, with 13 bases between them. CDR3 residues: CASYPRTATNEKLFF. CDR3 DNA: TGTGCCAGCTACCCAAGGACTGCAACTAATGAAAAACTGTTTTTT. Looking up the rest from reference TRBV2 and TRBJ1-4 gives the full variable domain: EPEVTQTPSHQVTQMGQEVILRCVPISNHLYFYWYRQILGQKVEFLVSFYNNEISEKSEIFDDQFSVERPDGSNFTLKIRSTKLEDSAMYFCASYPRTATNEKLFFGSGTQLSVL.

This clone was observed a single time. The V gene is TRBV4-3, the J gene TRBJ2-2; the match to TRBD2 covers 7 bases. CDR1 is LGHNA, CDR2 YSLEER, per germline. The CDR3 is made up of 16 amino acids. Trimming cost V 7 bases and J 3 bases; bases outside gene matches: 11. CDR3 sequence: CASTPFVSGYTGELFF. The DNA for the CDR3 is TGCGCCAGCACCCCGTTTGTTAGCGGGTACACCGGGGAGCTGTTTTTT.

V is TRBV6-5 and J is TRBJ2-5; a weak D match, TRBD2 (6 bases). Germline CDR1 and CDR2: MNHEY and SVGAGI. This CDR3 is built from 14 residues. With 0 bases removed from V and 4 bases from J, the gap between germline ends came to 9 bases. For the CDR3, the DNA is TGTGCCAGCAGTTACTCATCGGGAGTAGAGACCCAGTACTTC. Translating gives CASSYSSGVETQYF.

The chain combines TRBV4-1 with TRBJ2-1, with a tentative D call TRBD2 (6 bases). Germline values: CDR1 MGHRA, CDR2 YSYEKL. The CDR3 extends over 16 amino acids. Trimming took off 0 bases at V and 0 bases at J, with 9 bases between the two ends. CDR3 coding DNA: TGCGCCAGCAGCCAAGAGCGGGGTAGCTCCTACAATGAGCAGTTCTTC. Translated: CASSQERGSSYNEQFF.

The chain carries TRBV15 and TRBJ2-2; D may be TRBD2 (5 bases). Germline assignment: CDR1 LNHNV and CDR2 YYDKDF (reference sequence). This CDR3 is built from 14 residues. Trimming took 4 bases from V and 2 from J, leaving 8 bases between them. CDR3 bases: TGTGCCACCAGCACCAGGACTAACACCGGGGAGCTGTTTTTT. Its protein is CATSTRTNTGELFF. Filled out from reference TRBV15 and TRBJ2-2, the complete variable domain reads DAMVIQNPRYQVTQFGKPVTLSCSQTLNHNVMYWYQQKSSQAPKLLFHYYDKDFNNEADTPDNFQSRRPNTSFCFLDIRSPGLGDTAMYLCATSTRTNTGELFFGEGSRLTVL.

The chain uses TRBV27 and TRBJ2-2, with D possibly TRBD1 on 5 matching bases. V was cut by 6 bases and J by 3 bases, with 14 bases left in between. Germline values: CDR1 MNHEY, CDR2 SMNVEV (reference sequence). This CDR3 spans 15 amino acids. For the CDR3, the DNA is TGTGCCAGCAGCCTACGTGCAGGGTACACCGGGGAGCTGTTTTTT. This translates into CASSLRAGYTGELFF.

This chain joins TRBV5-1 and TRBJ2-3, with 15 bases fitting TRBD2. The V segment lost 3 bases and the J segment 4 bases; nucleotides outside the gene matches: 6. The CDR3 contains 17 residues. Germline CDR1 SGHRS, CDR2 YFSETQ. This CDR3 reads CASSSGTSGGKADTQYF. As DNA, the CDR3 is TGCGCCAGCAGCTCCGGGACTAGCGGGGGGAAGGCAGATACGCAGTATTTT.

The chain carries TRBV7-9 and TRBJ2-7; D unresolved. The CDR3 is made up of 13 amino acids. The germline CDR1 and CDR2 sequences are SEHNR and FQNEAQ (reference sequence). V shed 0 bases and J shed 4 bases, with 7 bases lying between them. The CDR3 sequence is CASSLAQPYEQYF. The CDR3 nucleotides are TGTGCCAGCAGCTTAGCACAGCCTTACGAGCAGTACTTC.

This clone came up once. The chain has TRBV7-2 and TRBJ1-2; the D is unclear. The CDR3 is 13 amino acids. Trimming stripped 5 bases from V and 3 bases from J, with 10 bases between. The germline V gene has CDR1 SGHTA and CDR2 FQGNSA. The CDR3 sequence: CASSARHDYGYTF. For the CDR3, the DNA is TGTGCCAGCAGCGCCCGACATGACTATGGCTACACCTTC.

CDR3 in amino acids: CASTNGNTIYF. In nucleotides, the CDR3 is TGTGCCAGCACAAATGGAAACACCATATATTTT. This chain links TRBV7-6 with TRBJ1-3, with D unresolved. V was shortened by 7 bases and J by 3 bases, with 4 bases between the two germline ends. Germline CDR1 SGHVS, CDR2 FNYEAQ. The length of the CDR3 is 11 residues.

The V gene is TRBV30, the J gene TRBJ1-2; possible D gene TRBD1, 6 bases. The CDR3 is made up of 14 amino acids. Trimming left V 0 bases short and J 4 bases short, with 12 bases between. Looked up from germline, CDR1 is GTSNPN and CDR2 is SVGIG (reference sequence). CDR3 protein: CAWSVPGDIYGYTF. The CDR3, as DNA: TGTGCCTGGAGTGTACCTGGGGACATCTATGGCTACACCTTC.

The chain uses TRBV20-1 and TRBJ2-4, with a possible D match to TRBD1 (6 bases). The V end was cut by 7 bases, the J end by 5 bases, with 9 bases between. CDR1 and CDR2 (germline): DFQATT, SNEGSKA (reference sequence). The CDR3 has 11 amino acids. The CDR3 sequence: CSGRTENIQYF. CDR3 coding DNA: TGCAGTGGAAGGACAGAAAACATTCAGTACTTC.